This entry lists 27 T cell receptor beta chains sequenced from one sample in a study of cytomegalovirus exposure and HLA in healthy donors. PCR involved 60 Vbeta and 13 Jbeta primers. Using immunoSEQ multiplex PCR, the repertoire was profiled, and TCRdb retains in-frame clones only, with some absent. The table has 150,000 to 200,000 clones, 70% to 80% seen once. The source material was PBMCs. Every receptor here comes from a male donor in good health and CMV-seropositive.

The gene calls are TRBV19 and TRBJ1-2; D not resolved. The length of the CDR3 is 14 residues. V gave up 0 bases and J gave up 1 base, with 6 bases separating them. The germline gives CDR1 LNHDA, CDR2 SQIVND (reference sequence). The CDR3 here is CASSIDASNYGYTF. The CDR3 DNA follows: TGTGCCAGTAGTATAGATGCCAGTAACTATGGCTACACCTTC.

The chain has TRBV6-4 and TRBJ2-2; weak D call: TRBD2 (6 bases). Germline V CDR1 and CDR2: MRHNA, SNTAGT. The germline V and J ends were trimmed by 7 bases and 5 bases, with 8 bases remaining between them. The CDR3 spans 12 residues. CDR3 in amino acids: CASTGGTGELFF. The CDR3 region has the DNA TGTGCCAGCACCGGGGGAACCGGGGAGCTGTTTTTT.

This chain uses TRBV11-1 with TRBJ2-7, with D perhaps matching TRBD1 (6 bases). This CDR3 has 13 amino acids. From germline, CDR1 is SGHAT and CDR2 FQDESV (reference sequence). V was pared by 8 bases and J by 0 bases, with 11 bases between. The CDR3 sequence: CASGGLSSYEQYF. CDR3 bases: TGTGCCAGCGGGGGCCTGAGCTCCTACGAGCAGTACTTC.

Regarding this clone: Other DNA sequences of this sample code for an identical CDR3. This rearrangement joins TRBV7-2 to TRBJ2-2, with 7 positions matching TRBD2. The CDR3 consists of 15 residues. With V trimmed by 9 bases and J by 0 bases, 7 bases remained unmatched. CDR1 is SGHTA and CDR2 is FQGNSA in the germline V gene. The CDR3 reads CASSVSGANTGELFF. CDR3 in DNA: TGTGCCAGTAGCGTCAGCGGGGCGAACACCGGGGAGCTGTTTTTT.

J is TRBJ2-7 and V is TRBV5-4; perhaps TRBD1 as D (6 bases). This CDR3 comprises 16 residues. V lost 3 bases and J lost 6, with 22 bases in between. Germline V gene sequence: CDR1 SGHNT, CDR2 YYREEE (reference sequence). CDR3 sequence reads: CASSSRGQSLPSEQYF. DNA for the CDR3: TGTGCCAGCAGCTCCCGCGGACAGTCCCTCCCCAGCGAGCAGTACTTC.

CDR3 amino acids: CASSFAGNQPQHF. CDR3 coding DNA: TGTGCCAGCAGCTTCGCAGGGAACCAGCCCCAGCATTTT. V gene TRBV5-5 combines with J gene TRBJ1-5; tentative D call: TRBD1 (5 bases). The CDR3 totals 13 residues. Germline lookup yields CDR1 SGHKS and CDR2 YYEKEE (reference sequence). V dropped 2 bases and J dropped 7 bases, with 10 bases sitting between them.

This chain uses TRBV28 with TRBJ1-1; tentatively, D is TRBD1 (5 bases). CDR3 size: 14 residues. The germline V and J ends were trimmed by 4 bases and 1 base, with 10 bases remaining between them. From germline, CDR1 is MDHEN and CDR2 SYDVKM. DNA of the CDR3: TGTGCCAGCAGTTCCCCGACAGAGAACACTGAAGCTTTCTTT. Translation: CASSSPTENTEAFF.

The CDR3 DNA reads TGTGCCAGCAGCGTCAGGGGTGAGCAGTTCTTC. Its protein is CASSVRGEQFF. This sequence joins TRBV13 and TRBJ2-1; D possibly corresponds to TRBD1 (6 bases). The CDR3 has 11 residues. With 5 bases removed from V and 9 bases from J, the gap between germline ends came to 8 bases. Germline V CDR1 and CDR2: PRHDT, FYEKMQ (reference sequence).

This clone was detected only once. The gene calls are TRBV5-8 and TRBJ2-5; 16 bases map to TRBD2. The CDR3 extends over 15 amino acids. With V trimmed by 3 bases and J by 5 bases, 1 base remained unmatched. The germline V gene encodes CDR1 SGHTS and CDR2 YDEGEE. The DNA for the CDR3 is TGTGCCAGCAGCTGGGGACTAGCGGGAGGGGAGACCCAGTACTTC. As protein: CASSWGLAGGETQYF.

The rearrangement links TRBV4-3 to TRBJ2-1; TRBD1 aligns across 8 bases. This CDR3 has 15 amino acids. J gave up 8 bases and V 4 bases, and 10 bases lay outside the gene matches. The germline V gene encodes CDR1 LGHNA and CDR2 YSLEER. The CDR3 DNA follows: TGCGCCAGCAGCCTTCCGGGACAGGAGAACGATGAGCAGTTCTTC. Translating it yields CASSLPGQENDEQFF.

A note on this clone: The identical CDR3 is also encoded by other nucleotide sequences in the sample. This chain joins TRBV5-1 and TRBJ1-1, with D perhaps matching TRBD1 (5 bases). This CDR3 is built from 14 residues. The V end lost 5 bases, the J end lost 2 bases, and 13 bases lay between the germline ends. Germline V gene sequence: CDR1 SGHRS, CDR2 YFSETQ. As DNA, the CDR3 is TGCGCCAGCAGTCCAGGGCAGGGAAACACTGAAGCTTTCTTT. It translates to CASSPGQGNTEAFF.

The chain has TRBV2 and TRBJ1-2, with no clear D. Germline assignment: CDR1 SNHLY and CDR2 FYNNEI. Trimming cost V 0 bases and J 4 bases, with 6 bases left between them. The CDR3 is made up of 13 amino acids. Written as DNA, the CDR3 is TGTGCCAGCAGTGAAGCCCCTTCCTATGGCTACACCTTC. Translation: CASSEAPSYGYTF. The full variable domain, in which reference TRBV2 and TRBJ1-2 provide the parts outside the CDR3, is EPEVTQTPSHQVTQMGQEVILRCVPISNHLYFYWYRQILGQKVEFLVSFYNNEISEKSEIFDDQFSVERPDGSNFTLKIRSTKLEDSAMYFCASSEAPSYGYTFGSGTRLTVV.

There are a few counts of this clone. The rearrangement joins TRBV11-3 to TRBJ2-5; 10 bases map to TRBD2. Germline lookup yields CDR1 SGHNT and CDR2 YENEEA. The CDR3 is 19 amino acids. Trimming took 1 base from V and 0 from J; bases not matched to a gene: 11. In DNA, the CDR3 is TGTGCCAGCAGCTTAGGAATCGGGCTAGCGGGGGTGAACCAAGAGACCCAGTACTTC. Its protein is CASSLGIGLAGVNQETQYF.

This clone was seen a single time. The CDR3, as DNA: TGTGCCAGCAGCGAAAGGGGACAGGGAAATTCACCCCTCCACTTT. This encodes CASSERGQGNSPLHF. The V gene is TRBV7-6, the J gene TRBJ1-6; 9 bases fit TRBD1. The J segment lost 7 bases and the V segment lost 5 bases, leaving 6 bases of the junction unmatched. CDR1 and CDR2 (germline): SGHVS, FNYEAQ. The length of the CDR3 is 15 residues.

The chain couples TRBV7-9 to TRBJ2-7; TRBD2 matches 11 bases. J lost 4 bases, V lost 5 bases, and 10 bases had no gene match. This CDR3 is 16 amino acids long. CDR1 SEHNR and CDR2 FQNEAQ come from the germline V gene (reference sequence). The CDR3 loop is CASSARETSGSYEQYF. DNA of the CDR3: TGTGCCAGCAGCGCCCGAGAAACTAGCGGGAGTTACGAGCAGTACTTC.

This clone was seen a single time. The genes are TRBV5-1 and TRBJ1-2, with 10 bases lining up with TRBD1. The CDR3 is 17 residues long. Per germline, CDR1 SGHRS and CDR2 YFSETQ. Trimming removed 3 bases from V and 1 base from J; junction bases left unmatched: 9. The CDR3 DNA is TGCGCCAGCAGCTCAAGGGCCGGGACAGGGGATAACTATGGCTACACCTTC. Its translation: CASSSRAGTGDNYGYTF.

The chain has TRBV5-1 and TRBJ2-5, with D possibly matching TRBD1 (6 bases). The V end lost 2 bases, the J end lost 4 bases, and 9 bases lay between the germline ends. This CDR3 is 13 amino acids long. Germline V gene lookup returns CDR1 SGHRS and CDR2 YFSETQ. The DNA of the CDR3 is TGCGCCAGCAGCTTTAAACAGGGAGAGACCCAGTACTTC. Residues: CASSFKQGETQYF.

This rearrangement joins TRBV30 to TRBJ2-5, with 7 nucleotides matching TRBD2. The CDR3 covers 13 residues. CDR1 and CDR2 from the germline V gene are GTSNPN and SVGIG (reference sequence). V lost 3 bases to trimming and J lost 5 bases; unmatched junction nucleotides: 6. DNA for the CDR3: TGTGCCTGGAGCGGGAGGTCCTGGGAGACCCAGTACTTC. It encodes CAWSGRSWETQYF. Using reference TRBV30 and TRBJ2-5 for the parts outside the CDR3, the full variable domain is SQTIHQWPATLVQPVGSPLSLECTVEGTSNPNLYWYRQAAGRGLQLLFYSVGIGQISSEVPQNLSASRPQDRQFILSSKKLLLSDSGFYLCAWSGRSWETQYFGPGTRLLVL.

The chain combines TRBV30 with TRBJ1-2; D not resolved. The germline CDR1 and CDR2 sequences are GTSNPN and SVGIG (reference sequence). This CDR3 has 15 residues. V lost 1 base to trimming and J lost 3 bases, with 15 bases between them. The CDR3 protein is CAWSALSRVYYGYTF. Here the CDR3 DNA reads TGTGCCTGGAGTGCGCTTTCAAGAGTTTACTATGGCTACACCTTC.

CDR3 nucleotides: TGTGCCACCAGCAGAGACGGGGGGAGCTCCTACAATGAGCAGTTCTTC. Translation: CATSRDGGSSYNEQFF. This chain joins TRBV15 and TRBJ2-1; 7 bases map to TRBD2. J lost 0 bases, V lost 0 bases, and 2 bases had no gene match. The CDR3 is made up of 16 amino acids. Germline V gives CDR1 LNHNV, CDR2 YYDKDF (reference sequence).

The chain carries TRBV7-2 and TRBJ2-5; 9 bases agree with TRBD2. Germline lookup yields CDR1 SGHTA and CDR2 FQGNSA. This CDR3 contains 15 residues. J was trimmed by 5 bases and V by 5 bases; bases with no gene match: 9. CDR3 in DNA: TGTGCCAGCAGCAGGAGCGGGGGGCTAGGTGAGACCCAGTACTTC. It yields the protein CASSRSGGLGETQYF.

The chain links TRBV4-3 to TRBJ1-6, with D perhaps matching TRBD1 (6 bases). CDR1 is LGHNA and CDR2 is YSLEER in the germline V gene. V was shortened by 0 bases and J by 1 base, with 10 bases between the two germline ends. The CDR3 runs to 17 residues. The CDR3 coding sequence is TGCGCCAGCAGCCAAGAAACAGGGAGTTCCTATAATTCACCCCTCCACTTT. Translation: CASSQETGSSYNSPLHF.

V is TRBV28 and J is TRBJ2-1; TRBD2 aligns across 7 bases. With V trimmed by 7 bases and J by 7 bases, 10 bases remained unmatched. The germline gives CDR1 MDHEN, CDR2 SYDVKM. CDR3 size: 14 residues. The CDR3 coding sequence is TGTGCCAGCACCTCTGCCGGGAGGAGGAATGAGCAGTTCTTC. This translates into CASTSAGRRNEQFF.

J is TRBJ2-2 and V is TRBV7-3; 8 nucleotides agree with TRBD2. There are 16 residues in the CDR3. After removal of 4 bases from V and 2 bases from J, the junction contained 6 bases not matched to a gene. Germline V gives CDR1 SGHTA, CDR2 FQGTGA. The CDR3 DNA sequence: TGTGCCAGCAGCTCCACGCGGGGGGCCAACACCGGGGAGCTGTTTTTT. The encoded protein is CASSSTRGANTGELFF.

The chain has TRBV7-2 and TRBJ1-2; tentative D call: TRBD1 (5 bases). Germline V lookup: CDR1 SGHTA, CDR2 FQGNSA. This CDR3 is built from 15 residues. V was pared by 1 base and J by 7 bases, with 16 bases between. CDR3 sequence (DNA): TGTGCCAGCAGCTTAGAACGCGCGGGGGGTGGTGGCTACACCTTC. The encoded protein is CASSLERAGGGGYTF. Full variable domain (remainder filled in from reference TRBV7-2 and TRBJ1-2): GAGVSQSPSNKVTEKGKDVELRCDPISGHTALYWYRQSLGQGLEFLIYFQGNSAPDKSGLPSDRFSAERTGGSVSTLTIQRTQQEDSAVYLCASSLERAGGGGYTFGSGTRLTVV.

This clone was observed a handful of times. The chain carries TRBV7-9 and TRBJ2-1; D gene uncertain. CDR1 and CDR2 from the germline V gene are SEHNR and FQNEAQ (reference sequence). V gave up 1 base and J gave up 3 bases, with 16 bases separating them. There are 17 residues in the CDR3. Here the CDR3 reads CASSLVSRRSYYNEQFF. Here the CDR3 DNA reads TGTGCCAGCAGCTTAGTTTCGCGGCGGAGCTACTACAATGAGCAGTTCTTC.

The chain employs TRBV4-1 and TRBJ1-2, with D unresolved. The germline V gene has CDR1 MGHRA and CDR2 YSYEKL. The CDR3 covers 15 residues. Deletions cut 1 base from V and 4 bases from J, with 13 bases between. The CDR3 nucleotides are TGCGCCAGCAGCCAAGGCCCAGGCCACCCCTATGGCTACACCTTC. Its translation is CASSQGPGHPYGYTF.